This TCR beta chain is drawn from a study of neurological immune-mediated disorders. Regarding time point: longitudinal time-point 2. Preparation of the unsorted libraries drew on 2 million PBMCs stored at -80 C. Trimming stripped 2 bases from V and 3 bases from J, with 21 bases between. Germline values: CDR1 SGHRS, CDR2 YFSETQ. The CDR3 is made up of 18 amino acids. This clonotype has only a few counts. TCRdb ran MiXCR on the 5' RACE reads and lists one entry per CDR3 protein. Here the sample spans under 100,000 distinct CDR3 sequences, less than 15% being singletons. The clonotype comes from a female donor with HTLV-1-associated myelopathy (HAM/TSP). Source material: PBMCs. J is TRBJ2-1 and V is TRBV5-1, with D perhaps TRBD1 (7 bases). The CDR3 DNA is TGCGCCAGCAGCTTCACCATCCAAACAGGGGAGGTCTACAATGAGCAGTTCTTC. Encoded protein: CASSFTIQTGEVYNEQFF. Variable domain in full (rest from reference TRBV5-1 and TRBJ2-1): KAGVTQTPRYLIKTRGQQVTLSCSPISGHRSVSWYQQTPGQGLQFLFEYFSETQRNKGNFPGRFSGRQFSNSRSEMNVSTLELGDSALYLCASSFTIQTGEVYNEQFFGPGTRLTVL.